The source of this TCR beta chain is a study of regulatory T cells in long-lasting Graves disease. Study results and caveats: Among samples with persistent disease, TRBV28, TRBJ1-2 and TRBJ2-5 were favored.

Worth noting for this clonotype: The target antigen is unknown.

Time point specified: persistent/refractory GD, antithyroid drugs over 5 years with positive TRAb. Making the TCR library involved RNA that had been extracted from PBMCs. This CDR3 contains 13 residues. CDR1 and CDR2 (germline): SGHRS, YFSETQ. The junction had 0 bases not matched to a gene; V was cut back by 7 bases and J by 2 bases. Building of the TCR beta libraries involved iRepertoire HTBI primers and Arm-PCR of CDR3 regions. TCRdb reanalysed the multiplex PCR reads using MiXCR and keeps one entry per CDR3 protein. This sample has a few hundred thousand distinct CDR3 sequences, with roughly 24% found just once.

V gene TRBV5-1 combines with J gene TRBJ1-3, with TRBD1 matching 10 bases. Sequenced here: peripheral blood mononuclear cells (PBMCs), sampled when the disease was refractory, from a patient treated with antithyroid drugs. This receptor was obtained from a middle-aged woman with Graves disease. Here the CDR3 reads CASGTGAGNTIYF. CDR3 in DNA: TGCGCCAGCGGGACAGGGGCTGGAAACACCATATATTTT.